One T cell receptor (beta chain) is described in this entry. The method was immunoSEQ multiplex PCR; TCRdb's version includes in-frame clones alone and lacks a portion of them. The table has around 100,000 clones, 95% to 96% seen once. The data stem from a study of technical replicates of blood from several donors. The CDR3 loop spans 17 amino acids. From germline, CDR1 is SGHNT and CDR2 YENEEA. The V end lost 5 bases, the J end lost 1 base, and 20 bases lay between the germline ends. Material: T cells isolated from PBMCs. The rearrangement joins TRBV11-3 to TRBJ2-5; D might be TRBD2 (6 bases). The sequence came from a human donor in good health. The CDR3: CASSLSGTAPLQETQYF. CDR3 bases: TGTGCCAGCAGCCTATCCGGGACTGCCCCTCTCCAAGAGACCCAGTACTTC. The full variable domain, in which reference TRBV11-3 and TRBJ2-5 provide the parts outside the CDR3, is EAGVVQSPRYKIIEKKQPVAFWCNPISGHNTLYWYLQNLGQGPELLIRYENEEAVDDSQLPKDRFSAERLKGVDSTLKIQPAELGDSAVYLCASSLSGTAPLQETQYFGPGTRLLVL.